This T cell receptor beta chain was documented in a study of cytomegalovirus exposure and HLA in healthy donors. Study context: A data release that came early held some 84 million unique TCRs from HLA-typed donors.

Trimming removed 5 bases from V and 7 bases from J, with 18 bases in between. Germline assignment: CDR1 SGHAT and CDR2 FQNNGV. The length of the CDR3 is 14 residues. Study-level points and caveats: Accurate HLA-A and HLA-B prediction from TCR beta sequences was reported for most subjects. Later analysis identified several of the most significant clusters that appeared linked to common viral pathogens. Cytomegalovirus-associated status was assigned to about 180 TCR beta chains.

The PCR made use of 60 Vbeta and 13 Jbeta primers. Method: immunoSEQ multiplex PCR; TCRdb's copy keeps in-frame clones and lacks some. The sample contains around 78,000 clones, 80% of which appear only once. Comment on this clone: What it recognizes is unknown.

The TCR was taken from a male donor in good health and CMV-seronegative. Sequences were obtained from PBMCs. This sequence joins TRBV11-2 and TRBJ2-7; D is undetermined. CDR3 sequence: CASSVASGLGEQYF. The CDR3 region has the DNA TGTGCCAGCAGCGTAGCCTCGGGTCTTGGGGAGCAGTACTTC.